Shown below are 22 T cell receptor beta chains from a single sample sequenced in a study of blood T cells in healthy people across ages. PCR was performed a second time for about 7 to 12 cycles using a sample-barcoded 5' primer and a J-beta primer mix. TCRdb re-analysed the 5' RACE reads in MiXCR, keeping a single row per CDR3 protein. The repertoire includes 600,000 to 850,000 distinct CDR3 sequences, 20% to 25% of them detected once, and around 9.2% sits in the top ten. The data were also submitted as part of a second study, on T cells of mothers and their children.

Sequenced input: blood. All receptors come from a boy between 10 and 17 years old in good health.

This rearrangement joins TRBV4-3 to TRBJ2-1; 8 bases match TRBD2. The CDR3 length is 16 residues. Germline-derived CDR1 and CDR2 are LGHNA and YSLEER. The junction had 10 bases not matched to a gene; V was cut back by 2 bases and J by 7 bases. The DNA for the CDR3 is TGCGCCAGCAGCCAAAACGTACCGGGACTAGGGAATGAGCAGTTCTTC. It encodes CASSQNVPGLGNEQFF.

The chain carries TRBV7-3 and TRBJ2-7; TRBD2 matches at 10 bases. The CDR3 totals 16 residues. V was clipped by 5 bases and J by 0 bases; unmatched bases: 7. CDR1 and CDR2 from the germline V gene are SGHTA and FQGTGA. CDR3 DNA sequence: TGTGCCAGCAGCCCCGGACTAGCGGAGAACTCCTACGAGCAGTACTTC. This translates into CASSPGLAENSYEQYF.

This chain links TRBV29-1 with TRBJ1-1; the D gene is possibly TRBD1 (5 bases). The germline gives CDR1 SQVTM, CDR2 ANQGSEA. Trimming stripped 6 bases from V and 7 bases from J, with 15 bases between. The CDR3 has 12 amino acids. For the CDR3, the DNA is TGCAGCGTACTGACGAGGGGCATTGAAGCTTTCTTT. Its protein product is CSVLTRGIEAFF.

This clonotype was found many times. J is TRBJ2-1 and V is TRBV3-1, with 8 bases aligning to TRBD2. The CDR3 length is 15 residues. Germline V gene sequence: CDR1 LGHDT, CDR2 YNNKEL (reference sequence). V was pared by 4 bases and J by 7 bases, with 9 bases of the junction left unmatched. CDR3 sequence (DNA): TGTGCCAGCAGCCTAGTACCGGGACTAGGAAATGAGCAGTTCTTC. It translates to CASSLVPGLGNEQFF.

The genes are TRBV29-1 and TRBJ1-1; D uncertain. Trimming pared 7 bases from V and 1 base from J, leaving 13 bases between. This CDR3 is 13 amino acids long. CDR1 is SQVTM and CDR2 is ANQGSEA in the germline V gene. This CDR3 reads CSAPREGNTEAFF. CDR3 DNA: TGCAGCGCCCCCAGAGAGGGGAACACTGAAGCTTTCTTT.

Only one count was recorded for this clonotype. The chain uses TRBV5-1 and TRBJ2-7; D assignment may be TRBD1 or TRBD2 (6 bases each). There are 16 residues in the CDR3. The V end was cut by 2 bases, the J end by 3 bases, with 18 bases between. Germline loops: CDR1 SGHRS, CDR2 YFSETQ. CDR3 nucleotide sequence: TGCGCCAGCAGCTTTCGGGAGATGGGGGGCAACTACGAGCAGTACTTC. The encoded protein is CASSFREMGGNYEQYF.

This clonotype was counted a few times. The CDR3 DNA reads as TGTGCCAGCAGTTTATTCTCGGACGCCAAGGATACGCAGTATTTT. Encoded protein: CASSLFSDAKDTQYF. The rearrangement joins TRBV28 to TRBJ2-3; D not certain. Germline V gene sequence: CDR1 MDHEN, CDR2 SYDVKM. The ends were cut back, 1 base at V and 6 bases at J, with 14 bases in the middle. The CDR3 loop spans 15 amino acids.

The chain combines TRBV6-2 or TRBV6-3 with TRBJ1-2; D unresolved. The CDR3 spans 11 residues. CDR1 and CDR2 from the germline V gene are MNHEY and SVGEGT. The V end was cut by 7 bases, the J end by 3 bases, with 6 bases between. CDR3 sequence: CASMEDYGYTF. In nucleotides, the CDR3 is TGTGCCAGCATGGAGGACTATGGCTACACCTTC.

Here the CDR3 reads CASSKPGLAGPYNEQFF. In DNA, the CDR3 is TGTGCCAGCAGCAAACCGGGACTAGCGGGCCCCTACAATGAGCAGTTCTTC. The V and J genes are TRBV7-9 and TRBJ2-1; 12 nucleotides line up with TRBD2. The trim removed 5 bases at V and 2 bases at J, leaving 7 bases unmatched. The CDR3 is 17 amino acids. Germline CDR1 is SEHNR and CDR2 is FQNEAQ (reference sequence). Full variable domain (rest looked up from reference TRBV7-9 and TRBJ2-1): DTGVSQNPRHKITKRGQNVTFRCDPISEHNRLYWYRQTLGQGPEFLTYFQNEAQLEKSRLLSDRFSAERPKGSFSTLEIQRTEQGDSAMYLCASSKPGLAGPYNEQFFGPGTRLTVL.

This clonotype was seen a handful of times. J is TRBJ2-3 and V is TRBV7-2, with D hard to call. There are 15 residues in the CDR3. The germline V gene has CDR1 SGHTA and CDR2 FQGNSA. Trimming shortened V by 1 base and J by 0 bases, and 8 bases separated the two germline ends. CDR3 coding DNA: TGTGCCAGCAGCTTAGGACTCGAGAGCACAGATACGCAGTATTTT. Protein product: CASSLGLESTDTQYF. Variable domain in full (rest from reference TRBV7-2 and TRBJ2-3): GAGVSQSPSNKVTEKGKDVELRCDPISGHTALYWYRQSLGQGLEFLIYFQGNSAPDKSGLPSDRFSAERTGGSVSTLTIQRTQQEDSAVYLCASSLGLESTDTQYFGPGTRLTVL.

About this clonotype: One junction end does not reproduce the germline sequence, and a read error may be involved. V gene TRBV10-3 combines with J gene TRBJ2-1, with D possibly matching TRBD2 (5 bases). The CDR3 has 14 amino acids. Looked up from germline, CDR1 is ENHRY and CDR2 is SYGVKD. DNA of the CDR3: TGTGCCATCAGTGAGCTGCGGGCGAACAATGCGCAGTTCTTC. Residues: CAISELRANNAQFF.

This clonotype was seen a few times. This chain connects TRBV20-1 to TRBJ1-6, with D maybe TRBD1 (5 bases). CDR1 DFQATT and CDR2 SNEGSKA come from the germline V gene (reference sequence). With 4 bases removed from V and 8 bases from J, the gap between germline ends came to 15 bases. This CDR3 comprises 14 residues. The CDR3 DNA sequence: TGCAGTGCTACAGAAAGGGGTATGGATTCACCCCTCCACTTT. Amino acids: CSATERGMDSPLHF.

This clonotype was seen a few times. The chain uses TRBV4-1 and TRBJ2-5; D remains ambiguous. TRBJ2-7 matches the DNA end more closely, so the J call is doubtful. The germline CDR1 and CDR2 sequences are MGHRA and YSYEKL. This CDR3 spans 13 amino acids. CDR3 DNA sequence: TGCGCCAGCAGCCAAGATGAGGCGGCCGAGCAGTACTTC. The encoded protein is CASSQDEAAEQYF.

This clonotype was found a few times. The chain is built from TRBV12-5 and TRBJ2-5, with D tentatively TRBD1 or TRBD2 (5 bases each). The ends were cut back, 7 bases at V and 2 bases at J, with 14 bases in the middle. This CDR3 has 14 amino acids. CDR1 and CDR2 (germline): LGHNT, FRNRAP. This chain's CDR3 is CASALGEIQETQYF. Here the CDR3 DNA reads TGTGCTAGTGCCTTGGGGGAGATACAAGAGACCCAGTACTTC.

Only a few counts were recorded for this clonotype. The V and J genes are TRBV28 and TRBJ2-3; D is perhaps TRBD1 (5 bases). With 6 bases removed from V and 3 bases from J, the gap between germline ends came to 19 bases. Germline assignment: CDR1 MDHEN and CDR2 SYDVKM. The CDR3 has 16 residues. CDR3 nucleotides: TGTGCCAGCAGCCTCCTACAGGCTGTCTCGACAGATACGCAGTATTTT. Translation gives CASSLLQAVSTDTQYF. Full variable domain (missing parts from reference TRBV28 and TRBJ2-3): DVKVTQSSRYLVKRTGEKVFLECVQDMDHENMFWYRQDPGLGLRLIYFSYDVKMKEKGDIPEGYSVSREKKERFSLILESASTNQTSMYLCASSLLQAVSTDTQYFGPGTRLTVL.

This clonotype was observed a few times. V is TRBV27 and J is TRBJ2-5, with no clear D. The CDR3 consists of 13 residues. Per the germline V gene, CDR1 is MNHEY and CDR2 is SMNVEV (reference sequence). Trimming pared 8 bases from V and 0 bases from J, leaving 10 bases between. CDR3 coding DNA: TGTGCCAGCTTATCCCCCGACCAAGAGACCCAGTACTTC. Its protein is CASLSPDQETQYF.

In its sample, this clonotype was seen many times. The rearrangement links TRBV15 to TRBJ2-3, with 8 nucleotides matching TRBD1. The CDR3 is 15 amino acids. The germline gives CDR1 LNHNV, CDR2 YYDKDF (reference sequence). Trimming removed 1 base from V and 3 bases from J; junction bases left unmatched: 3. The CDR3 DNA is TGTGCCACCAGCAGAGGACAGGGGACTACAGATACGCAGTATTTT. Amino acid sequence: CATSRGQGTTDTQYF.

This clonotype has a handful of counts. CDR3 sequence reads: CSALGLAGEGEQFF. CDR3 DNA sequence: TGCAGTGCTCTCGGACTAGCGGGAGAGGGTGAGCAGTTCTTC. This sequence joins TRBV20-1 and TRBJ2-1; 13 positions match TRBD2. This CDR3 is built from 14 residues. V lost 5 bases to trimming and J lost 9 bases; unmatched junction nucleotides: 7. Germline V CDR1 and CDR2: DFQATT, SNEGSKA (reference sequence).

In its sample, this clonotype was seen a few times. V is TRBV7-9 and J is TRBJ2-5; D may be TRBD2 (5 bases). CDR3 length equals 12 residues. CDR1 is SEHNR, CDR2 FQNEAQ, per germline (reference sequence). V lost 5 bases to trimming and J lost 11 bases, with 15 bases between them. CDR3 nucleotide sequence: TGTGCCAGCAGCCGGCCTGGAGGAGAGCAGTACTTC. Encoded protein: CASSRPGGEQYF.

The chain links TRBV4-3 to TRBJ1-2; a possible D gene is TRBD1 (5 bases). The V end was cut by 1 base, the J end by 4 bases, with 16 bases between. The CDR3 totals 16 residues. CDR1 and CDR2 from the germline V gene are LGHNA and YSLEER. The CDR3 region is CASSQASGGWAYGYTF. CDR3 nucleotide sequence: TGCGCCAGCAGCCAAGCGTCCGGGGGGTGGGCCTATGGCTACACCTTC.

There are a few counts of this clonotype. The chain has TRBV10-3 and TRBJ2-4; TRBD2 matches 9 bases. The germline CDR1 and CDR2 sequences are ENHRY and SYGVKD. The CDR3 is 17 residues long. J gave up 0 bases and V 3 bases, and 6 bases lay outside the gene matches. Here the CDR3 DNA reads TGTGCCATCAGTGACGGTCTAGCGGGACTAGCCAAAAACATTCAGTACTTC. Translating it yields CAISDGLAGLAKNIQYF.

This clonotype was detected a few times. This chain joins TRBV6-1 and TRBJ2-4; perhaps D is TRBD1 or TRBD2 (6 bases each). Trimming took off 5 bases at V and 4 bases at J, with 24 bases between the two ends. The CDR3 has 18 residues. From germline, CDR1 is MNHNS and CDR2 SASEGT. The CDR3 nucleotides are TGTGCCAGCAGTATGGGGGGCAGGGCGTCTGTGGCTAAAAACATTCAGTACTTC. This codes for CASSMGGRASVAKNIQYF.